The rows below give T cell receptor beta chains drawn from one sample of a study of CD8+CD57+ T cells in acquired aplastic anemia. TCRdb called the reads again in MiXCR, with one record for every CDR3 protein. The sample records 110,000 or so distinct CDR3 sequences, approximately 61% being singletons. Sequencing input: sorted CD4+, CD8+, or CD8+CD57+ T cells (not recorded which) from PBMCs. These receptors were taken from a human donor with aplastic anemia. CDR3s leave out the opening cysteine and the closing phenylalanine or tryptophan. The D gene is left open where the match is weak. Clone size, where shown, is once, few, many, or a class for clones that have expanded.

V	D	J	size	CDR3
TRBV29-1	NA	TRBJ1-2	NA	SVEISGHSRGYT
TRBV6-2/TRBV6-3	TRBD2	TRBJ2-7	few	ASSYPTLAGGSYEQY
TRBV2	TRBD1	TRBJ1-5	many	ASSGGLTGGLSNQPQH
TRBV20-1	NA	TRBJ1-2	NA	SARGRGGYDYGYT
TRBV19	TRBD1	TRBJ1-6	NA	ASNLGTGNSPLH
TRBV24-1	NA	TRBJ2-1	NA	ATSDDSAKQF
TRBV7-9	NA	TRBJ1-1	once	ASMSPRGGAF
TRBV6-1	TRBD1	TRBJ1-5	few	ASSRQGGDSNQPQH
TRBV15	NA	TRBJ2-7	NA	ATSRRGTPYEQY
TRBV25-1	TRBD2	TRBJ2-5	NA	ASSRASGMSGGETQY
TRBV2	NA	TRBJ1-6	NA	ASSLRGTHNSPLH
TRBV7-2	NA	TRBJ2-3	NA	ASSPRSGPDTQY
TRBV15	NA	TRBJ2-1	NA	ATSGEQALSYNEQF
TRBV12-3/TRBV12-4	TRBD2	TRBJ2-7	NA	ASSFGASGGGDTQY
TRBV19	NA	TRBJ1-3	NA	ASSMGVAGNTIY
TRBV5-4	TRBD2	TRBJ2-5	few	ASSLVLAGQETQY
TRBV19	NA	TRBJ1-1	NA	ASSMTAYTEAF
TRBV10-3	TRBD2	TRBJ2-1	NA	AISELGLAVSYNEQF
TRBV12-3/TRBV12-4	TRBD2	TRBJ2-5	NA	ASSPLAGGRETQY
TRBV7-3	NA	TRBJ1-1	few	ASSLGHRTEAF
TRBV20-1	NA	TRBJ2-2	NA	SAPRDGWTGELF
TRBV24-1	NA	TRBJ2-5	medium-sized	ATGVRNQETQY
TRBV10-3	NA	TRBJ2-5	NA	AISDMQTQY
TRBV20-1	NA	TRBJ1-1	few	SGRGGTDTEAF
TRBV2	NA	TRBJ2-6	NA	ASRAGGGANVLT
TRBV4-1	TRBD2	TRBJ2-7	many	ASSQVAGLGSYEQY
TRBV19	NA	TRBJ1-5	NA	ASISRGSNQPQH
TRBV3-1	TRBD2	TRBJ2-5	NA	ASSQGSTRGAIIETQY
TRBV9	NA	TRBJ1-1	once	ASSSGFPEAF
TRBV24-1	NA	TRBJ2-5	few	ATAGTRETQY
TRBV7-9	NA	TRBJ2-1	many	ASSLGDGMGNEQF
TRBV24-1	TRBD1	TRBJ2-7	NA	ATRNAGTGTVEQY
TRBV5-6	NA	TRBJ2-3	few	ASSLELDIRPTDTQY
TRBV10-1	TRBD2	TRBJ2-3	NA	ASSEVLAGTDTQY
TRBV29-1	NA	TRBJ2-2	NA	SVSSAYTGELF
TRBV14	NA	TRBJ2-1	NA	ASTPSGFSPYNEQF